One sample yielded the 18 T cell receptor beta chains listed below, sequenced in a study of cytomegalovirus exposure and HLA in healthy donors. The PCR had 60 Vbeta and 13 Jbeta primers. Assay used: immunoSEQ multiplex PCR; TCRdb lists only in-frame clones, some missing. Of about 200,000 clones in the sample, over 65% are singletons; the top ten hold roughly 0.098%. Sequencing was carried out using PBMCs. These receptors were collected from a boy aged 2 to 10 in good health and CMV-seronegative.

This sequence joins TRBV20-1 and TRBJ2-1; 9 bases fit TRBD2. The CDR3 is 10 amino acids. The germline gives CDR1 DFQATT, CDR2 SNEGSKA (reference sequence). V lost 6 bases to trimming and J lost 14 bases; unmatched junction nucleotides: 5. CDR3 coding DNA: TGCAGTGCGCGACTAGCGGTGGAGTTCTTC. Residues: CSARLAVEFF.

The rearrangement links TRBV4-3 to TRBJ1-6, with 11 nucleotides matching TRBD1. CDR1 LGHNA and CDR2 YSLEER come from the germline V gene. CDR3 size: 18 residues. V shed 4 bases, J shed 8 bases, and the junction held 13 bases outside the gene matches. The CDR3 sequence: CASSRGWTGGLFDSPLHF. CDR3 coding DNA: TGCGCCAGCAGCCGAGGGTGGACAGGGGGCTTATTTGATTCACCCCTCCACTTT.

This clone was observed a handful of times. CDR3 sequence: CASSARDREEGGYTF. The DNA of the CDR3 is TGTGCCAGCAGCGCCCGGGACAGGGAGGAGGGTGGCTACACCTTC. The V gene is TRBV11-2, the J gene TRBJ1-2; 9 bases match TRBD1. The CDR3 has 15 amino acids. From germline, CDR1 is SGHAT and CDR2 FQNNGV. V shed 5 bases, J shed 7 bases, and the junction held 11 bases outside the gene matches.

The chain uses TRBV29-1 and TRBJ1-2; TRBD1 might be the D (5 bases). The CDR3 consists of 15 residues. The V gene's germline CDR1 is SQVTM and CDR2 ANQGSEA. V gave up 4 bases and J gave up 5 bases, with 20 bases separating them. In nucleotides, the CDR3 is TGCAGCGTTGTGGAGGGGTCCCAGAGTCTTTATGGCTACACCTTC. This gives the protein CSVVEGSQSLYGYTF.

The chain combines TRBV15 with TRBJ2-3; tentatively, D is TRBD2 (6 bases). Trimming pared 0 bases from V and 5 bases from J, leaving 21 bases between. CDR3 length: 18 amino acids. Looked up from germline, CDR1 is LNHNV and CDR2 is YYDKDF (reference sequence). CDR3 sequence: CATSRDEMGGRARDTQYF. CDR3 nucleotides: TGTGCCACCAGCAGAGATGAGATGGGGGGACGTGCGCGAGATACGCAGTATTTT.

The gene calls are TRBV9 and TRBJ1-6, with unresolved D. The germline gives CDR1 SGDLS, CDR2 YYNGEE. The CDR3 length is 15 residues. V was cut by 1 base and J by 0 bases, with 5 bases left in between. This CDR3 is CASSVRSSYNSPLHF. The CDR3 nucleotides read TGTGCCAGCAGCGTAAGGAGCTCCTATAATTCACCCCTCCACTTT.

CDR3 sequence: CASTSQARGTYYGYTF. The DNA for the CDR3 is TGTGCCAGTACCTCTCAGGCCAGGGGGACATACTATGGCTACACCTTC. The J gene is TRBJ1-2, the V gene TRBV19; 7 positions agree with TRBD1. This CDR3 spans 16 amino acids. Germline V lookup: CDR1 LNHDA, CDR2 SQIVND (reference sequence). V lost 7 bases to trimming and J lost 3 bases; unmatched junction nucleotides: 14.

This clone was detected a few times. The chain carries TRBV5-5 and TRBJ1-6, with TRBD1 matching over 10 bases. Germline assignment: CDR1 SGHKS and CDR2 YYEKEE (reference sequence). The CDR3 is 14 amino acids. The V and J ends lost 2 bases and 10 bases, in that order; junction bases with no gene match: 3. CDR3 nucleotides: TGTGCCAGCAGCTTCGGACAGGGGGGGTCACCCCTCCACTTT. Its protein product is CASSFGQGGSPLHF.

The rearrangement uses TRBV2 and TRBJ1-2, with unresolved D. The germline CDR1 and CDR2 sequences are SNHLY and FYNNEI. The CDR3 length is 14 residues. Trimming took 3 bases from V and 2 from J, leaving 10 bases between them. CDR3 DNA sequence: TGTGCCAGCAGTGACGGTAGACACAACTATGGCTACACCTTC. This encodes CASSDGRHNYGYTF.

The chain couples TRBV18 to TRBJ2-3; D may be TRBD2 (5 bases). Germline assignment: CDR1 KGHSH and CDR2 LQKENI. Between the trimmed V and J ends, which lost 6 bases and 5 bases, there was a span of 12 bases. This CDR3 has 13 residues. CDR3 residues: CASSPGSGDTQYF. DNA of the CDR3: TGTGCCAGCTCTCCTGGGAGCGGAGATACGCAGTATTTT.

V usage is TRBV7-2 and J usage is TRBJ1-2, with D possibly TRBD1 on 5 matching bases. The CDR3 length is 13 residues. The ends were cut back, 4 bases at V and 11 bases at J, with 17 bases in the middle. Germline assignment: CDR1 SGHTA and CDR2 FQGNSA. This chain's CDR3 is CASSSTPDSRYTF. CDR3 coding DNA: TGTGCCAGCAGCTCAACCCCTGACAGTAGGTACACCTTC.

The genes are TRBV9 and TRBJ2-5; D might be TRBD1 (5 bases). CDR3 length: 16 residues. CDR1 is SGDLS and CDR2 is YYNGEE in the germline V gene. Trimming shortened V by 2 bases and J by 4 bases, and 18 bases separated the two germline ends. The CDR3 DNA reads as TGTGCCAGCAGCGTGGGGCCGACGTGGAGTAGAGAGACCCAGTACTTC. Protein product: CASSVGPTWSRETQYF.

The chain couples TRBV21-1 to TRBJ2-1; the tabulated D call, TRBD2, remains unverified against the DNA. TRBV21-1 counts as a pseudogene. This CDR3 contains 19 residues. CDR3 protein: CASSFTGTSSFNSYNEQFF. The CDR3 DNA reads TGTGCCAGCAGCTTCACCGGGACTAGCTCCTTTAACTCCTACAATGAGCAGTTCTTC.

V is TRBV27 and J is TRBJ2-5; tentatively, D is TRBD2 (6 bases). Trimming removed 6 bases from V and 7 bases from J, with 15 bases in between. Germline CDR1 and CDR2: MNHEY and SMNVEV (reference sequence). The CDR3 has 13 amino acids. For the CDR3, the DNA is TGTGCCAGCAGGGGGCCCACCGGGGGGACCCAGTACTTC. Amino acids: CASRGPTGGTQYF.

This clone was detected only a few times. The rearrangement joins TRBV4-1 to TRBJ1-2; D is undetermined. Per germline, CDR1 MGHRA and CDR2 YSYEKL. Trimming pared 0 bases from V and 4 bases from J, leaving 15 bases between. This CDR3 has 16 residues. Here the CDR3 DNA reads TGCGCCAGCAGCCAAGATACGGGGAGGCAGGTCTATGGCTACACCTTC. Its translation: CASSQDTGRQVYGYTF.

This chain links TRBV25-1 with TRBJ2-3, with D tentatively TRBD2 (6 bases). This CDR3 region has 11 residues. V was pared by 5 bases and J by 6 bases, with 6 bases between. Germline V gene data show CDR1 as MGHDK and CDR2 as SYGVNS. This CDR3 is CASSLADTQYF. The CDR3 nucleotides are TGTGCCAGCAGTCTAGCGGATACGCAGTATTTT. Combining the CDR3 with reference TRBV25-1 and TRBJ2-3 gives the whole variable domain EADIYQTPRYLVIGTGKKITLECSQTMGHDKMYWYQQDPGMELHLIHYSYGVNSTEKGDLSSESTVSRIRTEHFPLTLESARPSHTSQYLCASSLADTQYFGPGTRLTVL.

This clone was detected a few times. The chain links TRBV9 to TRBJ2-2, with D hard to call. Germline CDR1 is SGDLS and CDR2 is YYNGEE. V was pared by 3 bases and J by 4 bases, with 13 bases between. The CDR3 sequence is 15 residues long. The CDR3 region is CASSARSSATGELFF. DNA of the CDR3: TGTGCCAGCAGCGCCCGGAGCAGCGCCACCGGGGAGCTGTTTTTT.

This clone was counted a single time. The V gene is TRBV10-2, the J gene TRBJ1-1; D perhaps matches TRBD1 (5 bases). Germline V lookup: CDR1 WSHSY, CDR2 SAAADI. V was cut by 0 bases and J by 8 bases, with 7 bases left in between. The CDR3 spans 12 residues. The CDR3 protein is CASSESSGEAFF. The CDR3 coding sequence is TGCGCCAGCAGTGAGTCTTCAGGGGAAGCTTTCTTT.